The rows below give T cell receptor beta chains drawn from one sample of a study of blood T cells in healthy people across ages. Via MiXCR, TCRdb re-called the 5' RACE reads, giving one row per CDR3 protein. Among 750,000 to 950,000 distinct CDR3 sequences listed, under 30% were seen once. The sample was also linked to a second study, of T cells of mothers and their children.

The source material was blood. All receptors derive from a boy aged 10-17 years in good health. The CDR3 runs from the conserved cysteine through the conserved F or W. The D gene is left open where the match is weak. The size of a clone is reported for some rows only, either as once, few or many, or as a class for expanded clones.

TRBD1	TRBV10-2	TRBJ2-5	13	many	TGCGCCAGCAGAGAGACAGGGCCAGAGACCCAGTACTTC	CASRETGPETQYF
TRBD1	TRBV5-5	TRBJ2-6	17	few	TGTGCCAGCAGCTCACGACAGGGGTACTCTGGGGCCAACGTCCTGACTTTC	CASSSRQGYSGANVLTF
NA	TRBV5-1	TRBJ1-1	15	NA	TGCGCCAGCAGCTTGGAAAGGCTGGGGAACACTGAAGCTTTCTTT	CASSLERLGNTEAFF
NA	TRBV5-1	TRBJ2-6	15	NA	TGCGCCAGCAGCTCCGAACCCTCTGGGGCCAACGTCCTGACTTTC	CASSSEPSGANVLTF
NA	TRBV7-9	TRBJ1-1	17	once	TGTGCCAGCACCTACACCCTGACGGGGGTCATGGCGACTGAAGCTTTCTTT	CASTYTLTGVMATEAFF
NA	TRBV10-3	TRBJ1-2	14	NA	TGTGCCATCAGCTCGGGCGGGGATTACTATGGCTACACCTTC	CAISSGGDYYGYTF
NA	TRBV5-1	TRBJ1-3	14	few	TGCGCCAGCAGCCCGGGACCTTCTGGAAACACCATATATTTT	CASSPGPSGNTIYF
NA	TRBV12-3/TRBV12-4	TRBJ1-1	14	NA	TGTGCCAGCAGTGCGAGACAGGAGAACACTGAAGCTTTCTTT	CASSARQENTEAFF
NA	TRBV28	TRBJ2-2	15	once	TGTGCCAGCAGATTCTCGAGGTTTGGAACCGGGGAGCTGTTTTTT	CASRFSRFGTGELFF
NA	TRBV6-5	TRBJ2-1	13	few	TGTGCCAGCAGACAGGGAGGTCGAGATGAGCAGTTCTTC	CASRQGGRDEQFF
TRBD1	TRBV20-1	TRBJ1-4	15	few	TGCAGTGCATCTGACAGGGGGCGGACTAATGAAAAACTGTTTTTT	CSASDRGRTNEKLFF
NA	TRBV19	TRBJ1-1	12	NA	TGTGCCAGTGCCGGGGATAGCACTGAAGCTTTCTTT	CASAGDSTEAFF
NA	TRBV7-9	TRBJ1-2	15	NA	TGTGCCAGCAGCTTCGGGAACAGCGAGGAACATGGCTACACCTTC	CASSFGNSEEHGYTF
NA	TRBV12-3/TRBV12-4	TRBJ2-7	14	NA	TGTGCCAGCAGTTCACAGACTGTTTCCTACGAGCAGTACTTC	CASSSQTVSYEQYF
NA	TRBV15	TRBJ2-7	16	NA	TGTGCCACCAGCAGAGAGGCCGGACGGAAATCCTACGAGCAGTACTTC	CATSREAGRKSYEQYF
NA	TRBV5-1	TRBJ2-7	12	few	TGCGCCAGCAGCTTCGCGGCAGGGGAGCAGTACTTC	CASSFAAGEQYF
NA	TRBV7-6	TRBJ1-6	12	few	TGTGCCAGCCGTGGGGGTTCCTCACCCCTCCACTTT	CASRGGSSPLHF
NA	TRBV27	TRBJ2-7	13	few	TGTGCCAGCAGGCCTCAGAGTTCAAACGAGCAGTACTTC	CASRPQSSNEQYF
TRBD2	TRBV7-3	TRBJ2-2	16	NA	TGTGCCAGCAGCCTAACTAGCGGGGCAAACACCGGGGAGCTGTTTTTT	CASSLTSGANTGELFF
NA	TRBV2	TRBJ1-2	15	NA	TGTGCCAGCAGTGAATACCGATTAGCTAACTATGGCTACACCTTC	CASSEYRLANYGYTF
NA	TRBV5-1	TRBJ2-1	16	NA	TGCGCCAGCACCCTTGGGTATCGGGGTGCAGGGAATGAGCAGTTCTTC	CASTLGYRGAGNEQFF
TRBD1	TRBV27	TRBJ1-2	14	NA	TGTGCCAGCAGTTTATTTGGGGGACAGGCTGGCTACACCTTC	CASSLFGGQAGYTF
NA	TRBV12-3/TRBV12-4	TRBJ2-4	16	few	TGTGCCAGCAGTTCCCGAGGGGGGCACGCCAAAAACATTCAGTACTTC	CASSSRGGHAKNIQYF
NA	TRBV11-2	TRBJ2-1	17	NA	TGTGCCAGCAGCTTAGGGGCCAGTAGGAGCTCCTACAATGAGCAGTTCTTC	CASSLGASRSSYNEQFF
NA	TRBV24-1	TRBJ2-7	12	few	TGTGCCACCAGTCAGGGGTCATACGAGCAGTACTTC	CATSQGSYEQYF
NA	TRBV20-1	TRBJ2-3	13	few	TGCAGTGTGCGTAGGGGAAGTCGGGATACGCAGTATTTT	CSVRRGSRDTQYF
TRBD2	TRBV11-2	TRBJ2-2	18	few	TGTGCCAGCAGCGTGGGACTAGAAAGATCGGTGTTCACCGGGGAGCTGTTTTTT	CASSVGLERSVFTGELFF
NA	TRBV15	TRBJ2-3	12	NA	TGTGCCACCAGCAGAGAGCGGGATACGCAGTATTTT	CATSRERDTQYF
NA	TRBV27	TRBJ2-7	13	few	TGTGCCAGCAGTTTAAGGGTTTCGGGCGAGCAGTACTTC	CASSLRVSGEQYF
TRBD1	TRBV6-5	TRBJ1-2	14	few	TGTGCCAACAGTCCCGGGGACAGAAACTATGGCTACACCTTC	CANSPGDRNYGYTF
TRBD1	TRBV20-1	TRBJ1-4	14	few	TGCAGTGCAGGGGCCGGGACAGTTAATGAAAAACTGTTTTTT	CSAGAGTVNEKLFF